The T cell receptor beta chain described here comes from a study of T cell responses to AZD1222 COVID-19 vaccine. Study-level background: Pooled together were second doses at about 4 or about 12 weeks.

Produced via immunoSEQ multiplex PCR; TCRdb's table is partial and in-frame only. The table has some 110,000 clones, 90% to 95% seen once; the top ten hold about 2.7%. This CDR3 contains 15 residues. Trimming removed 5 bases at V and 2 bases at J, with 16 bases between. The germline V gene encodes CDR1 SGHNT and CDR2 YYREEE (reference sequence). The TCR sequence derives from an adult in good health. The material was peripheral blood, obtained on day 0 of AZD1222 vaccination. This rearrangement joins TRBV5-4 to TRBJ1-2, with no clear D. CDR3 DNA sequence: TGTGCCAGCAGAGAGCAGAGCCTAACCAACTATGGCTACACCTTC. It codes for CASREQSLTNYGYTF.